These 5 T cell receptor beta chains originate from one sample sequenced in a study of T cell responses to AZD1222 COVID-19 vaccine. The assay was immunoSEQ multiplex PCR, and TCRdb's table has in-frame clones only and misses some. Among approximately 73,000 clones listed, about 84% were seen once. The material sequenced was peripheral blood, taken on day 0 of AZD1222 vaccination. The receptor set was obtained from an adult in good health.

The chain joins TRBV5-1 to TRBJ1-6, with 11 bases fitting TRBD1. The CDR3 spans 18 residues. The germline CDR1 and CDR2 sequences are SGHRS and YFSETQ. V lost 4 bases to trimming and J lost 0 bases; unmatched junction nucleotides: 6. The DNA of the CDR3 is TGCGCCAGCAGCCCACGGGACAGGGGGAGCTCCTATAATTCACCCCTCCACTTT. It codes for CASSPRDRGSSYNSPLHF.

The gene calls are TRBV14 and TRBJ2-7; D is possibly TRBD2 (6 bases). This CDR3 comprises 14 residues. The germline V and J ends were trimmed by 0 bases and 5 bases, with 11 bases remaining between them. The germline V gene encodes CDR1 SGHDN and CDR2 FVKESK. In DNA form, the CDR3 reads TGTGCCAGCAGCCAAGACCGGGAGTCTAACGAGCAGTACTTC. Translating gives CASSQDRESNEQYF.

A single count supports this clone. The same CDR3 can be traced to other DNA sequences in this sample. V usage is TRBV5-1 and J usage is TRBJ2-3; TRBD2 might be the D (6 bases). Deletions cut 0 bases from V and 0 bases from J, with 8 bases between. This CDR3 region has 15 residues. Germline lookup yields CDR1 SGHRS and CDR2 YFSETQ. In DNA form, the CDR3 reads TGCGCCAGCAGCTTGGACGCGGGAAGCACAGATACGCAGTATTTT. Protein product: CASSLDAGSTDTQYF.

J is TRBJ2-7 and V is TRBV6-2 or TRBV6-3; 9 nucleotides match TRBD1. The CDR3 runs to 16 residues. Germline values: CDR1 MNHEY, CDR2 SVGEGT. The V and J ends lost 2 bases and 0 bases, in that order; junction bases with no gene match: 5. CDR3: CASSYQDRGDSYEQYF. The CDR3 nucleotides are TGTGCCAGCAGTTACCAAGACAGGGGGGACTCCTACGAGCAGTACTTC.

This clone was seen a few times. The V gene is TRBV4-1, the J gene TRBJ2-7, with D tentatively TRBD2 (6 bases). Trimming cost V 4 bases and J 3 bases, with 13 bases left between them. There are 14 residues in the CDR3. Per the germline V gene, CDR1 is MGHRA and CDR2 is YSYEKL. Written as DNA, the CDR3 is TGCGCCAGCAGCCCCTGGGACGGGGGCTACGAGCAGTACTTC. This encodes CASSPWDGGYEQYF.